Sequencing of this T cell receptor (beta chain) was carried out in a study of blood T cell repertoires in COVID-19. Across the study: Specimens from acute and convalescent COVID-19 originated in the United States, Italy and Spain. PBMCs, B-cell-depleted T cells, or T cells were the source of the cDNA or gDNA that made up the material.

In the authors' workflow: Amplification with reference gene primers provided the estimates of nucleated cell counts. The table came from immunoSEQ multiplex PCR; TCRdb's copy has only in-frame clones and leaves some out. V and J calls and clone size are those listed in that table; D and trimming were worked out from the DNA. The sample has some 24,000 clones, 89% seen once; the top ten hold less than 20%. This CDR3 has 15 residues. Trimming pared 4 bases from V and 1 base from J, leaving 12 bases between. Looked up from germline, CDR1 is SGHRS and CDR2 is YFSETQ. This receptor was obtained from a human donor in a cohort sampled during active COVID-19. Sequencing input: peripheral blood. The rearrangement links TRBV5-1 to TRBJ1-3; a weak D match, TRBD1 (6 bases). CDR3 in DNA: TGCGCCAGCAGCACCAAACAGGGATCTGGAAACACCATATATTTT. It yields the protein CASSTKQGSGNTIYF.